This entry concerns a single T cell receptor beta chain. Antigen unknown. This sample is drawn from a study of cytomegalovirus exposure and HLA in healthy donors. The study, taken as a whole, reports: Cytomegalovirus association was listed for 164 TCR beta chains. Clonal expansion was found to be greater in HLA-associated TCR beta chains than in equally common others in a later analysis.

CDR1 and CDR2 (germline): LNHDA, SQIVND (reference sequence). V lost 2 bases to trimming and J lost 5 bases; unmatched junction nucleotides: 3. CDR3 size: 13 residues. PCR involved 60 Vbeta and 13 Jbeta primers. Sequencing used immunoSEQ multiplex PCR; TCRdb keeps in-frame clones, though not all of them. There are 150,000 to 200,000 clones in the sample; 60% to 80% occur only once, and around 15% lies in the top ten. This chain joins TRBV19 and TRBJ2-7; TRBD1 aligns across 7 bases. Sequenced: PBMCs. The origin of this receptor is a woman aged 40 to 55 in good health and CMV-seronegative. CDR3 residues: CASSILGGNEQYF. In DNA form, the CDR3 reads TGTGCCAGTAGTATACTAGGGGGCAACGAGCAGTACTTC.